This T cell receptor beta chain is from a study of PD-1 blockade in classical Hodgkin lymphoma. Findings and limits, study-wide: Whatever underlies the repertoire differences (possibly disease activity or prior therapy) remains undefined.

Data came from immunoSEQ multiplex PCR; TCRdb stores just in-frame clones and leaves some out. Among about 30,000 clones listed, 88% were seen once. Comment on this clone: What it binds is not known.

Every one of the patients relapsed after autologous stem cell transplantation (brentuximab vedotin exposure was variable). Isolated CD8+ T cells were derived from thawed PBMCs through magnetic negative selection. Germline CDR1 reads SGHVS; CDR2 reads FQNEAQ. The CDR3 contains 15 residues. V shed 1 base, J shed 7 bases, and the junction held 5 bases outside the gene matches. The chain uses TRBV7-8 and TRBJ2-1; 9 nucleotides match TRBD2. The source is a human donor with classical Hodgkin lymphoma. The starting material was CD8+ T cells from blood, obtained at baseline. This CDR3 reads CASSLVAGGRNEQFF. DNA for the CDR3: TGTGCCAGCAGCTTAGTTGCGGGAGGGCGAAATGAGCAGTTCTTC. The full variable domain, in which reference TRBV7-8 and TRBJ2-1 provide the parts outside the CDR3, is GAGVSQSPRYKVAKRGQDVALRCDPISGHVSLFWYQQALGQGPEFLTYFQNEAQLDKSGLPSDRFFAERPEGSVSTLKIQRTQQEDSAVYLCASSLVAGGRNEQFFGPGTRLTVL.